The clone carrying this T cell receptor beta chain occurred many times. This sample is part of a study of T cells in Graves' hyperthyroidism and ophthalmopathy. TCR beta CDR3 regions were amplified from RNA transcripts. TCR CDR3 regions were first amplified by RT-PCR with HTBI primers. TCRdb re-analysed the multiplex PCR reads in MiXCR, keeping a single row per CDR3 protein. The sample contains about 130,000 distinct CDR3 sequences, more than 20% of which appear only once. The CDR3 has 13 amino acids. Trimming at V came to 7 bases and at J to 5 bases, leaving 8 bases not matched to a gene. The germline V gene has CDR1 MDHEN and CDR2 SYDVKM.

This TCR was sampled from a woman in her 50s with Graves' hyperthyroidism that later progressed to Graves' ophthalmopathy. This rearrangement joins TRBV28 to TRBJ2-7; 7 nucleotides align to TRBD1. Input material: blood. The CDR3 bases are TGTGCCAGCATCACCCGACAGGGCCACGAGCAGTACTTC. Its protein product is CASITRQGHEQYF. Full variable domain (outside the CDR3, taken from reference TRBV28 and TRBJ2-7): DVKVTQSSRYLVKRTGEKVFLECVQDMDHENMFWYRQDPGLGLRLIYFSYDVKMKEKGDIPEGYSVSREKKERFSLILESASTNQTSMYLCASITRQGHEQYFGPGTRLTVT.